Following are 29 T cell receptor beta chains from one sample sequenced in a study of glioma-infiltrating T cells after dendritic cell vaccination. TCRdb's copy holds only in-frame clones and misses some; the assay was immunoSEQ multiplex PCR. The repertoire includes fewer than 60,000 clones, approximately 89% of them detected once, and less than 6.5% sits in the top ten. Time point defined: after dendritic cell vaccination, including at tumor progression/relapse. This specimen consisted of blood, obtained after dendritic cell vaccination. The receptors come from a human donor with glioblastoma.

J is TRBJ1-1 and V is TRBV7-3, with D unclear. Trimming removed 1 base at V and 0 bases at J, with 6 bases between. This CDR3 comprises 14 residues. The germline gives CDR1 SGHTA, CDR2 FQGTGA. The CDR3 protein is CASSLNSMNTEAFF. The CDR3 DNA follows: TGTGCCAGCAGCTTAAACAGTATGAACACTGAAGCTTTCTTT.

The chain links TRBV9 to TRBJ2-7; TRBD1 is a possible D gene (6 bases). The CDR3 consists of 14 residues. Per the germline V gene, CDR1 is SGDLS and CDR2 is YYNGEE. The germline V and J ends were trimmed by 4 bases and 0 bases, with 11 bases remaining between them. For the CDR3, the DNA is TGTGCCAGCAGCTTCCGGGACAACTCCTACGAGCAGTACTTC. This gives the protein CASSFRDNSYEQYF.

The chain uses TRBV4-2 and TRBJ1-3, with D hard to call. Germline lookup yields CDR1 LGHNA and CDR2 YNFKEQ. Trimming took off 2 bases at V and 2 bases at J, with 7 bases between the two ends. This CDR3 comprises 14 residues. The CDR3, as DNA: TGTGCCAGCAGCCAACGGGGTGCTGGAAACACCATATATTTT. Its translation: CASSQRGAGNTIYF.

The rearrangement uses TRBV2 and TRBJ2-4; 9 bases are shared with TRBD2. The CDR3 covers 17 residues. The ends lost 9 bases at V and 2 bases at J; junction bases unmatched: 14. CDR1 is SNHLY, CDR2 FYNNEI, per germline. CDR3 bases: TGTGCCAGAAACGGTGGGGCTAGCGGGATCCCCAAAAACATTCAGTACTTC. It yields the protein CARNGGASGIPKNIQYF.

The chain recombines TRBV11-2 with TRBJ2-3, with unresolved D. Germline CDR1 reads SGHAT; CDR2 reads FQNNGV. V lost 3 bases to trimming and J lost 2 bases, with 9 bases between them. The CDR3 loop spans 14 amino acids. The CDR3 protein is CASSFVLVTDTQYF. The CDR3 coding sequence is TGTGCCAGCAGCTTCGTTTTAGTCACAGATACGCAGTATTTT. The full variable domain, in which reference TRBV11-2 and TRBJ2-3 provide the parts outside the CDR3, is EAGVAQSPRYKIIEKRQSVAFWCNPISGHATLYWYQQILGQGPKLLIQFQNNGVVDDSQLPKDRFSAERLKGVDSTLKIQPAKLEDSAVYLCASSFVLVTDTQYFGPGTRLTVL.

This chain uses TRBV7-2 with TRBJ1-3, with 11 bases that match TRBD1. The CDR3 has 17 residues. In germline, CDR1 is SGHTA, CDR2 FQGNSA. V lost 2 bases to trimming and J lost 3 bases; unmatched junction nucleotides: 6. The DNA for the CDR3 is TGTGCCAGCAGCTTAAGGACAGGGGGCCTCTTTGGAAACACCATATATTTT. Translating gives CASSLRTGGLFGNTIYF. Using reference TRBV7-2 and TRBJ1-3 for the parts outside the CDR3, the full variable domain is GAGVSQSPSNKVTEKGKDVELRCDPISGHTALYWYRQSLGQGLEFLIYFQGNSAPDKSGLPSDRFSAERTGGSVSTLTIQRTQQEDSAVYLCASSLRTGGLFGNTIYFGEGSWLTVV.

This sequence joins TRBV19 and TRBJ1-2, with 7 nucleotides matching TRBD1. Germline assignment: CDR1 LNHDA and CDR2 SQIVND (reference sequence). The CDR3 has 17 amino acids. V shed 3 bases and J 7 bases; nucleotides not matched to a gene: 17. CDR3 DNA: TGTGCCAGTAGTATTAGTACAGGGGCGACATCTCCCAGTGGCTACACCTTC. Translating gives CASSISTGATSPSGYTF. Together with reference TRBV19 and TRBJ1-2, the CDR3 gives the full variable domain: DGGITQSPKYLFRKEGQNVTLSCEQNLNHDAMYWYRQDPGQGLRLIYYSQIVNDFQKGDIAEGYSVSREKKESFPLTVTSAQKNPTAFYLCASSISTGATSPSGYTFGSGTRLTVV.

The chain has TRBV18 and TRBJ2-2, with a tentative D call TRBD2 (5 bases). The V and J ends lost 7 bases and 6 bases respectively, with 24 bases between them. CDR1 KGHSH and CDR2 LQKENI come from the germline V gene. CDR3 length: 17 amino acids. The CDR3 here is CASCPVRDRDRSGELFF. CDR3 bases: TGTGCCAGCTGCCCCGTGAGGGATAGGGATAGGTCCGGGGAGCTGTTTTTT. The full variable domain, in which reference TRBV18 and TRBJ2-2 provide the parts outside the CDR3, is NAGVMQNPRHLVRRRGQEARLRCSPMKGHSHVYWYRQLPEEGLKFMVYLQKENIIDESGMPKERFSAEFPKEGPSILRIQQVVRGDSAAYFCASCPVRDRDRSGELFFGEGSRLTVL.

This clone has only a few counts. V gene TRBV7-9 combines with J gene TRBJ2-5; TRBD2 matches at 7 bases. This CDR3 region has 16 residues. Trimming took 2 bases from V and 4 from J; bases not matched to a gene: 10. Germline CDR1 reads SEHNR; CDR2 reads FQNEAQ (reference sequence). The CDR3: CASSLLVGGPGETQYF. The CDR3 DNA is TGTGCCAGCAGCTTACTGGTGGGAGGGCCGGGAGAGACCCAGTACTTC.

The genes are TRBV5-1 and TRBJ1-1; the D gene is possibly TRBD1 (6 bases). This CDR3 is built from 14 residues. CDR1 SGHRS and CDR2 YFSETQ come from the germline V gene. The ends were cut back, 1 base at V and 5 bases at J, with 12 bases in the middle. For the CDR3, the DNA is TGCGCCAGCAGCTTGACAGGGAGGGGTACTGAAGCTTTCTTT. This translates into CASSLTGRGTEAFF.

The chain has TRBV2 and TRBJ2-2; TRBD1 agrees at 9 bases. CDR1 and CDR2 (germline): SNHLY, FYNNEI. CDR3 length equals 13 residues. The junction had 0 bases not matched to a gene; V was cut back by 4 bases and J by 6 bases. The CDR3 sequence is CASSGQGAGELFF. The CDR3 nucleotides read TGTGCCAGCAGTGGACAGGGGGCCGGGGAGCTGTTTTTT.

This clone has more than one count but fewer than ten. As DNA, the CDR3 is TGTGCCAGCAGCCCCCTACTATTGGGGGGGAATTCAGATACGCAGTATTTT. This sequence encodes CASSPLLLGGNSDTQYF. The J gene is TRBJ2-3, the V gene TRBV27; 7 bases map to TRBD2. The CDR3 is 17 residues long. The junction had 16 bases not matched to a gene; V was cut back by 6 bases and J by 4 bases. Germline V CDR1 and CDR2: MNHEY, SMNVEV (reference sequence).

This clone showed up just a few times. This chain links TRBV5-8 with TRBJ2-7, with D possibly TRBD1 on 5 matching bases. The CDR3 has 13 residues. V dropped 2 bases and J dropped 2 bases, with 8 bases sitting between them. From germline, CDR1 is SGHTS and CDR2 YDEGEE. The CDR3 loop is CASSFRGAYEQYF. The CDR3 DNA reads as TGTGCCAGCAGCTTTAGGGGTGCCTACGAGCAGTACTTC.

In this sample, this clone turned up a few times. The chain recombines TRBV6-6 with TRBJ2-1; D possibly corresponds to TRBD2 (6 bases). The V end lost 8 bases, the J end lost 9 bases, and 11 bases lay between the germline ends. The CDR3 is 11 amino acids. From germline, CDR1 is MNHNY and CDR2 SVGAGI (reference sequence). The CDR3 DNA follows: TGTGCCAGCGGGTTCGGGGGTGAGCAGTTCTTC. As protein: CASGFGGEQFF.

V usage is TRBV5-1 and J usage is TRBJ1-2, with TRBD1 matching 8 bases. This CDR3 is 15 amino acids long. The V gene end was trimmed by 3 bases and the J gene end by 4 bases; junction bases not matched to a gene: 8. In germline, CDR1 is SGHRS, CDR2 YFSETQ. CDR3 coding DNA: TGCGCCAGCAGCTCGGGACAGGCCCATTCCTATGGCTACACCTTC. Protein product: CASSSGQAHSYGYTF.

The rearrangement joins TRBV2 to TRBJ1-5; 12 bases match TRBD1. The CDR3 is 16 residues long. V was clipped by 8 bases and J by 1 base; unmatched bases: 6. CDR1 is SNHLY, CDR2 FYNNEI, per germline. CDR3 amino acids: CASSLGTGGSNQPQHF. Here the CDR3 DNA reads TGTGCCAGCTCTTTAGGGACAGGGGGCAGCAATCAGCCCCAGCATTTT.

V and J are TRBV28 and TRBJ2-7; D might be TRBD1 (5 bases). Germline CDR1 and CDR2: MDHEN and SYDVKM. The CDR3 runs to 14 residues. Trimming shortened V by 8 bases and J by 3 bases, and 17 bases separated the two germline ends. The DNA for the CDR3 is TGTGCCAGCCGAAGGGGCGTCCAAGGCTACGAGCAGTACTTC. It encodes CASRRGVQGYEQYF.

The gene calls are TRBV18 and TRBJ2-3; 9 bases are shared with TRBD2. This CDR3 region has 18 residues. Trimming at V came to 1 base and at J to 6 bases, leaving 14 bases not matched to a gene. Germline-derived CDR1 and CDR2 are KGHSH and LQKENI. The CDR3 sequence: CASSPLRTSEIVVDTQYF. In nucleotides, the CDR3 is TGTGCCAGCTCACCACTGAGGACTAGCGAGATTGTAGTGGATACGCAGTATTTT.

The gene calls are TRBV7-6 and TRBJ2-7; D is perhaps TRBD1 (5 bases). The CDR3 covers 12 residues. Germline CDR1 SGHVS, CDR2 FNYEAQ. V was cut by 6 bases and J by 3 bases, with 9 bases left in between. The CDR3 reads CASSYQGYEQYF. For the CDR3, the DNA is TGTGCCAGCAGTTACCAGGGCTACGAGCAGTACTTC. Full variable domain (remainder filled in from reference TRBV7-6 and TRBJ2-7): GAGVSQSPRYKVTKRGQDVALRCDPISGHVSLYWYRQALGQGPEFLTYFNYEAQQDKSGLPNDRFSAERPEGSISTLTIQRTEQRDSAMYRCASSYQGYEQYFGPGTRLTVT.

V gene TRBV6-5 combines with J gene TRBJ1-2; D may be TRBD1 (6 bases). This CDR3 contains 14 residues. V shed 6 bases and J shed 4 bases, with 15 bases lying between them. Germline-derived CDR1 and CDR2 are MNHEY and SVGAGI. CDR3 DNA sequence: TGTGCCAGCAGGTCCGGACAGACGATCTATGGCTACACCTTC. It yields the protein CASRSGQTIYGYTF.

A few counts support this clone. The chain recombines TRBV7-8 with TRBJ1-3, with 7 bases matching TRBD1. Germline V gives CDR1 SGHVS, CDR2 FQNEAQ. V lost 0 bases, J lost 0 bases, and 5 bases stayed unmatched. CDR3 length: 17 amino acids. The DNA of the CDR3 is TGTGCCAGCAGCTTAGCCCTCGCAGGGGGCTCTGGAAACACCATATATTTT. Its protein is CASSLALAGGSGNTIYF.

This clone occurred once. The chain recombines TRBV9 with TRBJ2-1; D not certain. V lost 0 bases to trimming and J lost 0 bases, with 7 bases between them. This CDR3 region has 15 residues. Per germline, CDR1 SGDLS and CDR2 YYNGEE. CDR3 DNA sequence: TGTGCCAGCAGCGTAGCTCTGAGCTCCTACAATGAGCAGTTCTTC. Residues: CASSVALSSYNEQFF.

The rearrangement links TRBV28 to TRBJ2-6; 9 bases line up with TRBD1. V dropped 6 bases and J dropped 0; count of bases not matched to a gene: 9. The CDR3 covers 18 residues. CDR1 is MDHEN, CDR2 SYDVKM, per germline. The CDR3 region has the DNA TGTGCCAGCAGCTGGGACAGGGAGTCCTTCTCTGGGGCCAACGTCCTGACTTTC. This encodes CASSWDRESFSGANVLTF.

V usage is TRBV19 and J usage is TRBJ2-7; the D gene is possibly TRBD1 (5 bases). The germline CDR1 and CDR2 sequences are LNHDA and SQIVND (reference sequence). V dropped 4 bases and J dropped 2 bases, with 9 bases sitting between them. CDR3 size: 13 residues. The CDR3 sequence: CASSTRRAYEQYF. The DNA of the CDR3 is TGTGCCAGTAGTACGCGCAGGGCCTACGAGCAGTACTTC.

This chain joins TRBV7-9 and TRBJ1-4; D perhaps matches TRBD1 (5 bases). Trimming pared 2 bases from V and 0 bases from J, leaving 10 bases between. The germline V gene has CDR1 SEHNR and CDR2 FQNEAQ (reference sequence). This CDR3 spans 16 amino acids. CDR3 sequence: CASSLMGGATNEKLFF. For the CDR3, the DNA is TGTGCCAGCAGCTTAATGGGGGGGGCAACTAATGAAAAACTGTTTTTT.

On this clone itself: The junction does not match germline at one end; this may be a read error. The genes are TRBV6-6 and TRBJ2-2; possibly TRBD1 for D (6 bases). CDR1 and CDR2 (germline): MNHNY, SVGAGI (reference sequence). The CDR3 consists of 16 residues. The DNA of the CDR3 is TGTGCCAGCAGCTACTTAGGGGGTTTCGACACCGGGGAGCTGTTTTTT. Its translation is CASSYLGGFDTGELFF.

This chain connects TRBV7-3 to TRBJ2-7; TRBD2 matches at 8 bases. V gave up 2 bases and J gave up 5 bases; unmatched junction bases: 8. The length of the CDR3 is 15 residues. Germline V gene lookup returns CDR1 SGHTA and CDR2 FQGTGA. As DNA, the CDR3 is TGTGCCAGCAGCTTAGGACCAGCGGGAGCTGACGAGCAGTACTTC. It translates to CASSLGPAGADEQYF. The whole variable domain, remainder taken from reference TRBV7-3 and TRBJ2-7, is GAGVSQTPSNKVTEKGKYVELRCDPISGHTALYWYRQSLGQGPEFLIYFQGTGAADDSGLPNDRFFAVRPEGSVSTLKIQRTERGDSAVYLCASSLGPAGADEQYFGPGTRLTVT.

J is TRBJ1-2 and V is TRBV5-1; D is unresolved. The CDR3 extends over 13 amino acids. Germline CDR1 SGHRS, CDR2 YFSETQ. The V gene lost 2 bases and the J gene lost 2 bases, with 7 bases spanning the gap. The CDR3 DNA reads TGCGCCAGCAGCTTACGGGAGAACTATGGCTACACCTTC. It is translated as CASSLRENYGYTF.

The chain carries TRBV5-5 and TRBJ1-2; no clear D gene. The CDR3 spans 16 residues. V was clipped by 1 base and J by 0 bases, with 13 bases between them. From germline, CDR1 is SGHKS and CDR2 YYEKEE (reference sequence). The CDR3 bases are TGTGCCAGCAGCTTGAATCCAGTCGTTACTAACTATGGCTACACCTTC. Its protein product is CASSLNPVVTNYGYTF. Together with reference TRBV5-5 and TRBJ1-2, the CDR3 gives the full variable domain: DAGVTQSPTHLIKTRGQQVTLRCSPISGHKSVSWYQQVLGQGPQFIFQYYEKEERGRGNFPDRFSARQFPNYSSELNVNALLLGDSALYLCASSLNPVVTNYGYTFGSGTRLTVV.